The 21 T cell receptor beta chains below all came from one sample that was sequenced in a study of CD8+ T cells in alopecia areata (dated by TCRdb to about 2018). Receptor libraries were prepared by the immunoSEQ multiplex PCR assay. To provide template for TCR sequencing, every sample had RNA extracted and reverse transcribed into cDNA. The source is immuneACCESS, and TCRdb retained only in-frame sequences with V and J called. Part of the clones is not carried over; for the studies checked, unresolved V genes explain less than half of this, and the remainder is unexplained. The sample data list about 190,000 clones, and 50% to 60% of these were observed just once. The top ten clones comprise approximately 0.69% of the sample. What this sample's time point label stands for: around 4 weeks on oral tofacitinib. The treatment or condition label, read with the paper, signifies: oral pan-JAK inhibitor, 5-10 mg twice daily.

Material: CD4+ T cells sorted from blood, obtained at week 4, from a patient treated with tofacitinib. These receptors were collected from a human donor with alopecia areata.

The chain has TRBV28 and TRBJ2-5, with D hard to call. The germline gives CDR1 MDHEN, CDR2 SYDVKM. Trimming took 5 bases from V and 5 from J, leaving 6 bases between them. The CDR3 covers 11 residues. The CDR3 DNA is TGTGCCAGCAGTGCCCGTGAGACCCAGTACTTC. Protein sequence: CASSARETQYF.

This clone was observed a few times. This chain joins TRBV19 and TRBJ2-1, with 7 bases identical to TRBD2. J was trimmed by 5 bases and V by 8 bases; bases with no gene match: 12. CDR1 and CDR2 (germline): LNHDA, SQIVND (reference sequence). The length of the CDR3 is 15 residues. DNA for the CDR3: TGTGCCAGTCAGGGCGGGAGCTTTGTCGACAATGAGCAGTTCTTC. This translates into CASQGGSFVDNEQFF.

The chain uses TRBV15 and TRBJ2-7, with TRBD2 identical over 10 bases. With V trimmed by 3 bases and J by 6 bases, 8 bases remained unmatched. Germline V lookup: CDR1 LNHNV, CDR2 YYDKDF (reference sequence). The CDR3 consists of 15 residues. This chain's CDR3 is CATSRPSGGHLEQYF. Here the CDR3 DNA reads TGTGCCACCAGCAGGCCTAGCGGGGGCCACCTCGAGCAGTACTTC.

This clone has a single count. The V and J genes are TRBV2 and TRBJ2-4; tentatively, D is TRBD1 (5 bases). The V gene's germline CDR1 is SNHLY and CDR2 FYNNEI. The V end was cut by 4 bases, the J end by 1 base, with 8 bases between. The CDR3 is 14 residues long. CDR3 residues: CASSVSGAKNIQYF. In DNA form, the CDR3 reads TGTGCCAGCAGTGTTTCAGGGGCCAAAAACATTCAGTACTTC.

V and J are TRBV18 and TRBJ2-2; D ambiguous. The V gene lost 1 base and the J gene lost 1 base, with 4 bases spanning the gap. Looked up from germline, CDR1 is KGHSH and CDR2 is LQKENI. The CDR3 sequence is 14 residues long. CDR3 DNA: TGTGCCAGCTCACCACTCGGGAACACCGGGGAGCTGTTTTTT. Residues: CASSPLGNTGELFF.

V usage is TRBV19 and J usage is TRBJ2-2; D is possibly TRBD1 (6 bases). CDR1 LNHDA and CDR2 SQIVND come from the germline V gene (reference sequence). This CDR3 contains 15 residues. The V end was cut by 10 bases, the J end by 4 bases, with 19 bases between. The CDR3 sequence: CATSKGKGVTGELFF. CDR3 sequence (DNA): TGTGCCACCAGCAAGGGGAAGGGGGTCACCGGGGAGCTGTTTTTT.

This clone was recorded at least ten times. V and J are TRBV9 and TRBJ2-6, with a weak D call TRBD2 (5 bases). The CDR3 is made up of 18 amino acids. Trimming cost V 4 bases and J 0 bases, with 17 bases left between them. Germline-derived CDR1 and CDR2 are SGDLS and YYNGEE. CDR3 nucleotides: TGTGCCAGCAGCCCGCATGTCGGGATAACCTCTGGGGCCAACGTCCTGACTTTC. Amino acids: CASSPHVGITSGANVLTF.

The chain combines TRBV19 with TRBJ2-5; 11 nucleotides agree with TRBD2. Germline V lookup: CDR1 LNHDA, CDR2 SQIVND (reference sequence). The CDR3 is 17 residues long. V was clipped by 4 bases and J by 4 bases; unmatched bases: 11. DNA for the CDR3: TGTGCCAGTAGTACCGCTAGCGGGAGGTATGGGGGAGAGACCCAGTACTTC. Translating gives CASSTASGRYGGETQYF.

This clone was detected only a few times. The chain couples TRBV29-1 to TRBJ2-1; possible D gene TRBD1, 7 bases. Trimming cost V 3 bases and J 3 bases, with 12 bases left between them. This CDR3 is built from 14 residues. The V gene's germline CDR1 is SQVTM and CDR2 ANQGSEA. The CDR3: CSVDPQGGYNEQFF. For the CDR3, the DNA is TGCAGCGTTGATCCCCAGGGGGGCTACAATGAGCAGTTCTTC.

V usage is TRBV2 and J usage is TRBJ2-3, with 7 bases lining up with TRBD1. V trimming: 5 bases; J trimming: 6 bases; junction bases outside the gene matches: 11. CDR3 length: 15 residues. Germline-derived CDR1 and CDR2 are SNHLY and FYNNEI. The CDR3 here is CASSYQGVRTDTQYF. The CDR3 DNA reads as TGTGCCAGCAGTTACCAGGGGGTGAGAACGGATACGCAGTATTTT.

This clone has just a few counts. The CDR3 is CASSFGADTQYF. The CDR3 region has the DNA TGTGCCAGCAGTTTCGGAGCAGATACGCAGTATTTT. The chain is built from TRBV28 and TRBJ2-3; D gene uncertain. This CDR3 spans 12 amino acids. The V and J ends lost 3 bases and 4 bases respectively, with 5 bases between them. Germline CDR1 MDHEN, CDR2 SYDVKM.

This chain links TRBV30 with TRBJ1-3; a weak D match, TRBD1 (5 bases). This CDR3 spans 15 amino acids. The germline V gene has CDR1 GTSNPN and CDR2 SVGIG (reference sequence). V lost 0 bases and J lost 2, with 11 bases in between. This CDR3 is CAWSVGGTAGNTIYF. The CDR3 bases are TGTGCCTGGAGTGTTGGCGGGACTGCTGGAAACACCATATATTTT.

The chain joins TRBV29-1 to TRBJ2-5; 10 nucleotides agree with TRBD1. CDR3 length equals 12 residues. The junction had 2 bases not matched to a gene; V was cut back by 3 bases and J by 7 bases. Germline V CDR1 and CDR2: SQVTM, ANQGSEA. This CDR3 reads CSVDWTGGTQYF. CDR3 sequence (DNA): TGCAGCGTTGACTGGACAGGGGGGACCCAGTACTTC. Combining the CDR3 with reference TRBV29-1 and TRBJ2-5 gives the whole variable domain SAVISQKPSRDICQRGTSLTIQCQVDSQVTMMFWYRQQPGQSLTLIATANQGSEATYESGFVIDKFPISRPNLTFSTLTVSNMSPEDSSIYLCSVDWTGGTQYFGPGTRLLVL.

The chain carries TRBV5-1 and TRBJ2-1; 9 bases fit TRBD2. The CDR3 length is 14 residues. Germline CDR1 and CDR2: SGHRS and YFSETQ. Losses at the gene ends were 10 bases for V and 3 bases for J; bases not matched to a gene: 8. The chain's CDR3 is CAGPSGTIYNEQFF. The CDR3 DNA follows: TGCGCCGGACCTAGCGGGACGATCTACAATGAGCAGTTCTTC.

This clone was seen only a few times. The V and J genes are TRBV9 and TRBJ2-1; D not resolved. CDR3 length: 13 residues. V was trimmed by 4 bases and J by 7 bases, leaving 12 bases between them. Germline CDR1 is SGDLS and CDR2 is YYNGEE. The CDR3: CASSPRPVNEQFF. CDR3 DNA: TGTGCCAGCAGCCCCAGACCCGTGAATGAGCAGTTCTTC. The full variable domain, its missing parts supplied by reference TRBV9 and TRBJ2-1, is DSGVTQTPKHLITATGQRVTLRCSPRSGDLSVYWYQQSLDQGLQFLIQYYNGEERAKGNILERFSAQQFPDLHSELNLSSLELGDSALYFCASSPRPVNEQFFGPGTRLTVL.

The gene calls are TRBV7-2 and TRBJ1-1; 7 positions agree with TRBD1. Trimming removed 2 bases from V and 4 bases from J; junction bases left unmatched: 1. The CDR3 runs to 13 residues. Germline V gives CDR1 SGHTA, CDR2 FQGNSA. CDR3 residues: CASSLRGRTEAFF. The DNA of the CDR3 is TGTGCCAGCAGCTTAAGGGGGCGCACTGAAGCTTTCTTT. The full variable domain, its missing parts supplied by reference TRBV7-2 and TRBJ1-1, is GAGVSQSPSNKVTEKGKDVELRCDPISGHTALYWYRQSLGQGLEFLIYFQGNSAPDKSGLPSDRFSAERTGGSVSTLTIQRTQQEDSAVYLCASSLRGRTEAFFGQGTRLTVV.

This clone was counted a few times. The rearrangement uses TRBV29-1 and TRBJ1-5; TRBD1 matches at 7 bases. The CDR3 sequence is 13 residues long. V was pared by 6 bases and J by 4 bases, with 6 bases of the junction left unmatched. Per germline, CDR1 SQVTM and CDR2 ANQGSEA. The chain's CDR3 is CSVGDRSNQPQHF. CDR3 nucleotide sequence: TGCAGCGTGGGGGACAGATCGAATCAGCCCCAGCATTTT. The full variable domain, with the rest looked up from reference TRBV29-1 and TRBJ1-5, is SAVISQKPSRDICQRGTSLTIQCQVDSQVTMMFWYRQQPGQSLTLIATANQGSEATYESGFVIDKFPISRPNLTFSTLTVSNMSPEDSSIYLCSVGDRSNQPQHFGDGTRLSIL.

V usage is TRBV19 and J usage is TRBJ2-3; 11 nucleotides line up with TRBD2. After removal of 6 bases from V and 2 bases from J, the junction contained 4 bases not matched to a gene. The germline V gene encodes CDR1 LNHDA and CDR2 SQIVND (reference sequence). The CDR3 sequence is 15 residues long. The CDR3 DNA reads as TGTGCCAGTAGCAGACTAGCGGGGTCCACAGATACGCAGTATTTT. This gives the protein CASSRLAGSTDTQYF.

The table lists this clone with a few counts. The chain couples TRBV5-1 to TRBJ2-7, with 12 bases lining up with TRBD1. Per the germline V gene, CDR1 is SGHRS and CDR2 is YFSETQ. After removal of 4 bases from V and 6 bases from J, the junction contained 8 bases not matched to a gene. This CDR3 comprises 15 residues. The CDR3 loop reads CASSVGTGGTAEQYF. The CDR3 nucleotides are TGCGCCAGCAGCGTGGGGACAGGGGGCACGGCCGAGCAGTACTTC. Based on the CDR3 plus reference TRBV5-1 and TRBJ2-7, the full variable domain is KAGVTQTPRYLIKTRGQQVTLSCSPISGHRSVSWYQQTPGQGLQFLFEYFSETQRNKGNFPGRFSGRQFSNSRSEMNVSTLELGDSALYLCASSVGTGGTAEQYFGPGTRLTVT.

The chain couples TRBV7-2 to TRBJ2-1, with unresolved D. Germline assignment: CDR1 SGHTA and CDR2 FQGNSA. Trimming removed 1 base from V and 5 bases from J, with 6 bases in between. This CDR3 contains 13 residues. The CDR3 nucleotides are TGTGCCAGCAGCTTAGAGGACCACAATGAGCAGTTCTTC. It translates to CASSLEDHNEQFF.

This clone appeared a single time. This rearrangement joins TRBV11-1 to TRBJ2-3; D unclear. Germline CDR1 is SGHAT and CDR2 is FQDESV (reference sequence). This CDR3 has 12 residues. Trimming shortened V by 5 bases and J by 8 bases, and 11 bases separated the two germline ends. CDR3 coding DNA: TGTGCCAGCAGCGCATTCCTCGGTACGCAGTATTTT. Translated, it gives CASSAFLGTQYF. Full variable domain (rest looked up from reference TRBV11-1 and TRBJ2-3): EAEVAQSPRYKITEKSQAVAFWCDPISGHATLYWYRQILGQGPELLVQFQDESVVDDSQLPKDRFSAERLKGVDSTLKIQPAELGDSAMYLCASSAFLGTQYFGPGTRLTVL.